Below, 22 T cell receptor beta chains from the same sample are listed, as sequenced in a study of blood T cell repertoires in COVID-19. Profiled with immunoSEQ multiplex PCR; TCRdb holds only in-frame clones, not every one. Of some 320,000 clones in the sample, around 87% were seen once. The specimen sequenced was peripheral blood. These receptors were obtained from a woman between 45 and 65 years old who had recovered from COVID-19.

This chain joins TRBV27 and TRBJ2-6; TRBD1 matches 7 bases. The CDR3 is 16 amino acids. V gave up 1 base and J gave up 2 bases; unmatched junction bases: 2. The V gene's germline CDR1 is MNHEY and CDR2 SMNVEV (reference sequence). The CDR3 is CASSLYGTAGANVLTF. The CDR3 region has the DNA TGTGCCAGCAGTTTATATGGGACAGCTGGGGCCAACGTCCTGACTTTC.

The chain recombines TRBV28 with TRBJ2-5, with 8 bases lining up with TRBD1. Germline V gene lookup returns CDR1 MDHEN and CDR2 SYDVKM. The V and J ends lost 6 bases and 5 bases, in that order; junction bases with no gene match: 2. The CDR3 is made up of 12 amino acids. The CDR3 loop is CASSNRGETQYF. Written as DNA, the CDR3 is TGTGCCAGCAGCAACAGGGGGGAGACCCAGTACTTC.

The chain combines TRBV2 with TRBJ2-3, with TRBD2 identical over 10 bases. The CDR3 has 16 amino acids. Germline loops: CDR1 SNHLY, CDR2 FYNNEI. The ends lost 6 bases at V and 8 bases at J; junction bases unmatched: 14. The CDR3: CASRPGSGRGTGTQYF. CDR3 bases: TGTGCCAGCAGGCCGGGAAGCGGGAGGGGCACTGGTACGCAGTATTTT.

This chain links TRBV18 with TRBJ1-1; D gene uncertain. Trimming removed 6 bases from V and 4 bases from J, with 12 bases in between. The germline CDR1 and CDR2 sequences are KGHSH and LQKENI. The CDR3 loop spans 13 amino acids. The CDR3 region has the DNA TGTGCCAGCTCCCCGTTTGAGGGCACTGAAGCTTTCTTT. It translates to CASSPFEGTEAFF.

This chain links TRBV7-2 with TRBJ2-7; 14 bases line up with TRBD2. The germline V gene encodes CDR1 SGHTA and CDR2 FQGNSA. The V and J ends lost 4 bases and 2 bases, in that order; junction bases with no gene match: 10. This CDR3 is built from 18 residues. In nucleotides, the CDR3 is TGTGCCAGCAGCTCGAGATCGGGACTAGCGGGGGCTGCCTACGAGCAGTACTTC. Protein product: CASSSRSGLAGAAYEQYF. Full variable domain (outside the CDR3, taken from reference TRBV7-2 and TRBJ2-7): GAGVSQSPSNKVTEKGKDVELRCDPISGHTALYWYRQSLGQGLEFLIYFQGNSAPDKSGLPSDRFSAERTGGSVSTLTIQRTQQEDSAVYLCASSSRSGLAGAAYEQYFGPGTRLTVT.

The chain links TRBV6-6 to TRBJ2-1, with 8 bases lining up with TRBD2. The CDR3 sequence is 14 residues long. Trimming cost V 5 bases and J 5 bases; bases outside gene matches: 5. The germline V gene encodes CDR1 MNHNY and CDR2 SVGAGI (reference sequence). The CDR3 DNA is TGTGCCAGCAGTGCGGGGGGCGGGGACAATGAGCAGTTCTTC. Translating gives CASSAGGGDNEQFF.

V and J are TRBV7-2 and TRBJ2-7, with 11 positions matching TRBD2. Trimming cost V 3 bases and J 13 bases; bases outside gene matches: 5. The CDR3 has 12 residues. Germline CDR1 SGHTA, CDR2 FQGNSA. This chain's CDR3 is CASSFPSGRKYF. The CDR3 nucleotides read TGTGCCAGCAGCTTTCCTAGCGGGAGGAAATACTTC.

The V call is TRBV5-4, the J call TRBJ2-5; D might be TRBD2 (5 bases). V lost 0 bases to trimming and J lost 4 bases, with 10 bases between them. Germline values: CDR1 SGHNT, CDR2 YYREEE (reference sequence). The CDR3 covers 14 residues. This CDR3 reads CASSLAGVRETQYF. The CDR3 DNA follows: TGTGCCAGCAGCTTGGCCGGGGTAAGAGAGACCCAGTACTTC.

This clone turned up a few times. V is TRBV9 and J is TRBJ2-1, with 8 positions matching TRBD1. V was clipped by 0 bases and J by 3 bases; unmatched bases: 2. CDR1 and CDR2 (germline): SGDLS, YYNGEE. This CDR3 has 15 amino acids. The CDR3 spells CASSVVGQDYNEQFF. The CDR3 bases are TGTGCCAGCAGCGTAGTGGGACAGGACTACAATGAGCAGTTCTTC.

The V gene is TRBV18, the J gene TRBJ1-3; perhaps TRBD1 as D (5 bases). Per germline, CDR1 KGHSH and CDR2 LQKENI. This CDR3 has 14 residues. The V end was cut by 3 bases, the J end by 7 bases, with 13 bases between. CDR3 amino acids: CASSPGRGLNTIYF. Written as DNA, the CDR3 is TGTGCCAGCTCACCGGGAAGGGGTCTCAACACCATATATTTT.

This clone was seen only once. The chain links TRBV10-1 to TRBJ2-1; 14 bases fit TRBD2. The CDR3 extends over 15 amino acids. V gave up 6 bases and J gave up 5 bases; unmatched junction bases: 3. Germline-derived CDR1 and CDR2 are WNHNN and SYGVQD (reference sequence). Written as DNA, the CDR3 is TGCGCCAGCAGCGAGGGACTAGCGGGGGACAATGAGCAGTTCTTC. Amino acid sequence: CASSEGLAGDNEQFF.

CDR3 sequence: CASSTTGTVNQPQHF. CDR3 nucleotide sequence: TGTGCCAGCAGCACCACCGGGACAGTCAATCAGCCCCAGCATTTT. The chain employs TRBV5-5 and TRBJ1-5; 7 bases are shared with TRBD1. This CDR3 contains 15 residues. After removal of 4 bases from V and 3 bases from J, the junction contained 7 bases not matched to a gene. The germline gives CDR1 SGHKS, CDR2 YYEKEE (reference sequence).

This rearrangement joins TRBV2 to TRBJ1-2; TRBD1 matches at 8 bases. The CDR3 spans 14 residues. Germline-derived CDR1 and CDR2 are SNHLY and FYNNEI. The V segment lost 2 bases and the J segment 8 bases; nucleotides outside the gene matches: 7. The CDR3 DNA sequence: TGTGCCAGCAGTGAACGCAGGGGGCTACGGGGCTACACCTTC. This sequence encodes CASSERRGLRGYTF.

The CDR3 sequence is CASSLPGTSGTTGELFF. CDR3 nucleotide sequence: TGTGCCAGCAGTTTGCCTGGGACTAGCGGGACGACCGGGGAGCTGTTTTTT. The chain joins TRBV27 to TRBJ2-2; 13 bases line up with TRBD2. Trimming cost V 3 bases and J 5 bases; bases outside gene matches: 6. Germline V lookup: CDR1 MNHEY, CDR2 SMNVEV (reference sequence). This CDR3 spans 17 amino acids.

The rearrangement links TRBV7-2 to TRBJ2-5; D gene ambiguous. Germline CDR1 reads SGHTA; CDR2 reads FQGNSA. Trimming cost V 6 bases and J 5 bases, with 10 bases left between them. The CDR3 length is 12 residues. The CDR3 DNA follows: TGTGCCAGCAGTAGGAGATGGGAGACCCAGTACTTC. Translation: CASSRRWETQYF.

The V and J genes are TRBV7-9 and TRBJ2-3, with TRBD2 identical over 10 bases. Germline lookup yields CDR1 SEHNR and CDR2 FQNEAQ (reference sequence). V lost 1 base and J lost 2; bases outside the gene matches: 3. The CDR3 covers 16 residues. For the CDR3, the DNA is TGTGCCAGCAGCTTAGTACTAGCGGGGTTCACAGATACGCAGTATTTT. As protein: CASSLVLAGFTDTQYF.

This clone is a singleton in its sample. V is TRBV6-5 and J is TRBJ1-1; D possibly corresponds to TRBD1 (5 bases). Germline V CDR1 and CDR2: MNHEY, SVGAGI. The CDR3 totals 14 residues. The germline V and J ends were trimmed by 6 bases and 1 base, with 12 bases remaining between them. For the CDR3, the DNA is TGTGCCAGCAGAAGGGACTTTGAGAACACTGAAGCTTTCTTT. It is translated as CASRRDFENTEAFF.

The chain uses TRBV2 and TRBJ2-7, with 9 bases identical to TRBD1. CDR1 SNHLY and CDR2 FYNNEI come from the germline V gene. J gave up 6 bases and V 8 bases, and 5 bases lay outside the gene matches. This CDR3 comprises 12 residues. The CDR3 reads CASGGQGGEQYF. The DNA for the CDR3 is TGTGCCAGCGGGGGACAGGGAGGCGAGCAGTACTTC.

This clone was seen only a few times. The V call is TRBV28, the J call TRBJ2-2; D is perhaps TRBD1 (5 bases). This CDR3 spans 13 amino acids. In germline, CDR1 is MDHEN, CDR2 SYDVKM. Trimming took off 3 bases at V and 5 bases at J, with 7 bases between the two ends. In nucleotides, the CDR3 is TGTGCCAGCAGTTTGGGGCAGACCGGGGAGCTGTTTTTT. Encoded protein: CASSLGQTGELFF.

This clone has more than one count but fewer than ten. The chain uses TRBV5-4 and TRBJ2-1; 7 bases line up with TRBD2. This CDR3 contains 13 residues. The germline CDR1 and CDR2 sequences are SGHNT and YYREEE (reference sequence). The J segment lost 7 bases and the V segment lost 5 bases, leaving 6 bases of the junction unmatched. In DNA, the CDR3 is TGTGCCAGCAGTCTCGCGGGAGAGAATGAGCAGTTCTTC. Residues: CASSLAGENEQFF.

This clone was recorded only once. The chain has TRBV6-5 and TRBJ1-2, with a weak D call TRBD1 (6 bases). Germline V gives CDR1 MNHEY, CDR2 SVGAGI. V lost 5 bases and J lost 8, with 18 bases in between. The CDR3 spans 14 residues. This CDR3 is CASSPRGGGYGYTF. Here the CDR3 DNA reads TGTGCCAGCAGTCCTCGGGGTGGGGGCTACGGCTACACCTTC.

As DNA, the CDR3 is TGTGCCAGCAGCCCAGGTTGGACTAGCGGAACCTACGAGCAGTACTTC. This translates into CASSPGWTSGTYEQYF. V usage is TRBV4-2 and J usage is TRBJ2-7; 10 bases map to TRBD2. V lost 4 bases, J lost 2 bases, and 8 bases stayed unmatched. CDR1 is LGHNA, CDR2 YNFKEQ, per germline. The length of the CDR3 is 16 residues.